The source of this TCR beta chain is a study of identical twins. As for this clonotype: The antigen is undetermined.

General study results and limits: Reduced insertions were recorded for abundant cord blood beta clonotypes, with no such pattern in memory repertoires.

A single record per CDR3 protein comes from TCRdb applying MiXCR to the 5' RACE reads. The table records around 500,000 distinct CDR3 sequences, 12% to 15% of them present only once. The V gene's germline CDR1 is DFQATT and CDR2 SNEGSKA (reference sequence). J lost 3 bases, V lost 2 bases, and 6 bases had no gene match. The CDR3 has 15 amino acids. This same sample was also part of a study on yellow fever vaccine responses in identical twins.

Sequencing was performed on CD4+ T cells sorted from blood. The chain is built from TRBV20-1 and TRBJ2-7; 11 nucleotides match TRBD2. This TCR derives from a woman between 18 and 29 years old in good health. CDR3 bases: TGCAGTGCTAGAAGGGGTGGGACTAGCGGCTACGAGCAGTACTTC. Its translation is CSARRGGTSGYEQYF.